This T cell receptor beta chain is from a study of glioma-infiltrating T cells after dendritic cell vaccination. Sequencing was performed with immunoSEQ multiplex PCR; in TCRdb, only in-frame clones are kept and a portion is missing. Among roughly 68,000 clones, 82% were seen once, and the ten largest hold less than 9.5%. CDR3 length: 16 residues. Per germline, CDR1 SGHAT and CDR2 FQNNGV. With V trimmed by 1 base and J by 2 bases, 3 bases remained unmatched. The starting material was blood, obtained before dendritic cell vaccination. The sequence was obtained from a human donor with glioblastoma. The genes are TRBV11-2 and TRBJ2-5; TRBD2 matches 11 bases. Written as DNA, the CDR3 is TGTGCCAGCAGCTTAGTGGCTAGCGGGGGGCAAGAGACCCAGTACTTC. It encodes CASSLVASGGQETQYF.